These 22 T cell receptor beta chains were sequenced from one sample in a study of blood T cell repertoires in COVID-19 (dated by TCRdb to the early 2020s). The method was the immunoSEQ multiplex PCR assay. Held by TCRdb, this immuneACCESS table contains in-frame sequences only and omits some clones. Under half of the omission traces to an unresolved V gene where checked; the cause of the rest is unknown. This sample holds approximately 32,000 clones; about 90% were observed only once. The ten largest clones represent about 5% of the sample. Sample: peripheral blood. These receptors originate from a woman aged 70 to 79 with active COVID-19.

This clone was observed a few times. The rearrangement uses TRBV6-2 or TRBV6-3 and TRBJ2-2; a possible D gene is TRBD2 (6 bases). Trimming shortened V by 0 bases and J by 1 base, and 12 bases separated the two germline ends. The CDR3 has 17 amino acids. Germline CDR1 and CDR2: MNHEY and SVGEGT. CDR3 in DNA: TGTGCCAGCAGTTACTCCCCCTGGGGACTGAACACCGGGGAGCTGTTTTTT. Its translation: CASSYSPWGLNTGELFF.

This clone was recorded only once. The CDR3 bases are TGTGCCAGCAAAAGGGACTACGGGGCTGAAGCTTTCTTT. This sequence encodes CASKRDYGAEAFF. The J gene is TRBJ1-1, the V gene TRBV2, with a possible D match to TRBD1 (5 bases). The ends were cut back, 7 bases at V and 6 bases at J, with 15 bases in the middle. This CDR3 region has 13 residues. Germline V gene data show CDR1 as SNHLY and CDR2 as FYNNEI.

This clone was observed once. The chain has TRBV6-2 or TRBV6-3 and TRBJ2-1; TRBD2 agrees at 12 bases. Germline V CDR1 and CDR2: MNHEY, SVGEGT. The V and J ends lost 5 bases and 7 bases, in that order; junction bases with no gene match: 3. This CDR3 has 14 amino acids. CDR3 sequence reads: CASSLAGGRNEQFF. CDR3 coding DNA: TGTGCCAGCAGTCTAGCGGGGGGGAGGAATGAGCAGTTCTTC.

This chain links TRBV4-1 with TRBJ1-1; 7 bases match TRBD1. This CDR3 is 14 amino acids long. With V trimmed by 3 bases and J by 0 bases, 1 base remained unmatched. CDR1 and CDR2 from the germline V gene are MGHRA and YSYEKL. CDR3 loop: CASSHQGVNTEAFF. DNA for the CDR3: TGCGCCAGCAGCCATCAGGGGGTGAACACTGAAGCTTTCTTT.

The chain employs TRBV5-4 and TRBJ1-2; D is perhaps TRBD1 (5 bases). The CDR3 runs 14 residues. Between the trimmed V and J ends, which lost 1 base and 1 base, there was a span of 8 bases. Germline V gene sequence: CDR1 SGHNT, CDR2 YYREEE (reference sequence). This chain's CDR3 is CASSLRGLNYGYTF. CDR3 bases: TGTGCCAGCAGCTTGAGGGGACTTAACTATGGCTACACCTTC.

V is TRBV29-1 and J is TRBJ1-2, with D hard to call. This CDR3 spans 12 amino acids. V was clipped by 4 bases and J by 8 bases, with 14 bases between them. Germline loops: CDR1 SQVTM, CDR2 ANQGSEA. DNA of the CDR3: TGCAGCGTTGCGTGGCACCTGGGCGGCTACACCTTC. It yields the protein CSVAWHLGGYTF.

The chain joins TRBV5-5 to TRBJ2-7; the D gene is possibly TRBD1 (8 bases). V lost 4 bases and J 4 bases, leaving 15 bases between the germline ends. CDR1 and CDR2 from the germline V gene are SGHKS and YYEKEE (reference sequence). This CDR3 is 14 amino acids long. CDR3 DNA: TGTGCCAGCAGCCCTGGACAGGGAGGGTACGAGCAGTACTTC. It encodes CASSPGQGGYEQYF.

J is TRBJ2-1 and V is TRBV3-1 (or the pseudogene TRBV3-2); the D is unclear. V was cut by 4 bases and J by 2 bases, with 15 bases left in between. The CDR3 loop spans 16 amino acids. CDR1 is LGHDT and CDR2 is YNNKEL in the germline V gene (reference sequence). CDR3 sequence: CASSPRRQSTYNEQFF. In nucleotides, the CDR3 is TGTGCCAGCAGCCCCCGGCGACAATCAACCTACAATGAGCAGTTCTTC.

The CDR3 loop reads CASSDQQGETQYF. The DNA of the CDR3 is TGTGCCAGCAGTGATCAACAGGGGGAGACCCAGTACTTC. This chain uses TRBV6-4 with TRBJ2-5; TRBD1 aligns across 7 bases. CDR1 and CDR2 from the germline V gene are MRHNA and SNTAGT. Trimming removed 3 bases from V and 5 bases from J; junction bases left unmatched: 3. The CDR3 is 13 residues long.

CDR3 nucleotide sequence: TGCGCCAGCAGCCGAACCGGGACTAGCGGCGGGGAGCAGTTCTTC. Its translation is CASSRTGTSGGEQFF. The V call is TRBV4-1, the J call TRBJ2-1, with TRBD2 matching 11 bases. Germline CDR1 and CDR2: MGHRA and YSYEKL. The length of the CDR3 is 15 residues. V was pared by 4 bases and J by 10 bases, with 9 bases of the junction left unmatched.

V usage is TRBV9 and J usage is TRBJ2-2; maybe TRBD2 (6 bases). Deletions cut 5 bases from V and 4 bases from J, with 12 bases between. The germline V gene has CDR1 SGDLS and CDR2 YYNGEE. This CDR3 has 14 amino acids. CDR3: CASRKLASTGELFF. CDR3 nucleotide sequence: TGTGCCAGCAGGAAACTAGCTTCCACCGGGGAGCTGTTTTTT.

The V gene is TRBV28, the J gene TRBJ1-5, with D unresolved. CDR1 is MDHEN and CDR2 is SYDVKM in the germline V gene. This CDR3 has 11 residues. The germline V and J ends were trimmed by 6 bases and 5 bases, with 5 bases remaining between them. CDR3 amino acids: CASSPDQPQHF. The CDR3 DNA reads as TGTGCCAGCAGCCCAGATCAGCCCCAGCATTTT.

This chain links TRBV4-2 with TRBJ1-4; 7 nucleotides match TRBD1. The J segment lost 7 bases and the V segment lost 1 base, leaving 3 bases of the junction unmatched. This CDR3 spans 14 amino acids. The germline gives CDR1 LGHNA, CDR2 YNFKEQ. The CDR3 nucleotides read TGTGCCAGCAGCCAAGGACAGGGAGGTGAAAAACTGTTTTTT. Translation: CASSQGQGGEKLFF.

This chain joins TRBV28 and TRBJ2-7; TRBD2 is a possible D gene (6 bases). Trimming took 0 bases from V and 4 from J, leaving 13 bases between them. The CDR3 has 15 residues. Germline assignment: CDR1 MDHEN and CDR2 SYDVKM. CDR3 in DNA: TGTGCCAGCAGTTTATGGGGACCCGCGGGATACGAGCAGTACTTC. It specifies CASSLWGPAGYEQYF.

The V gene is TRBV11-2, the J gene TRBJ2-5; tentative D call: TRBD2 (5 bases). This CDR3 spans 12 amino acids. V was pared by 6 bases and J by 5 bases, with 10 bases between. Germline CDR1 and CDR2: SGHAT and FQNNGV. CDR3 sequence: CASSPSLETQYF. The CDR3 coding sequence is TGTGCCAGCAGTCCTAGCCTTGAGACCCAGTACTTC.

This clone was picked up one time. The genes are TRBV29-1 and TRBJ2-7; 10 bases match TRBD1. Germline CDR1 reads SQVTM; CDR2 reads ANQGSEA. V shed 1 base and J 1 base; nucleotides not matched to a gene: 7. The CDR3 is 16 amino acids. The chain's CDR3 is CSVEVFRDRGSYEQYF. The CDR3 DNA is TGCAGCGTTGAAGTTTTCCGGGACAGGGGTTCCTACGAGCAGTACTTC.

The rearrangement links TRBV7-2 to TRBJ2-7; 7 bases align to TRBD2. The CDR3 sequence is 15 residues long. CDR1 is SGHTA, CDR2 FQGNSA, per germline. V shed 1 base and J 6 bases; nucleotides not matched to a gene: 9. The DNA for the CDR3 is TGTGCCAGCAGCTTAGAATGGACGGGGGGTACCGAGCAGTACTTC. Translation gives CASSLEWTGGTEQYF.

The rearrangement joins TRBV19 to TRBJ1-3; D is perhaps TRBD1 (5 bases). The germline gives CDR1 LNHDA, CDR2 SQIVND (reference sequence). This CDR3 has 17 residues. V lost 2 bases and J 0 bases, leaving 14 bases between the germline ends. The CDR3 nucleotides are TGTGCCAGTAGTATAAATAGCGGAGGGGCCTCTGGAAACACCATATATTTT. Its protein is CASSINSGGASGNTIYF.

The rearrangement uses TRBV28 and TRBJ2-3; D is unresolved. This CDR3 is 11 amino acids long. Germline lookup yields CDR1 MDHEN and CDR2 SYDVKM. Trimming left V 3 bases short and J 5 bases short, with 3 bases between. CDR3 protein: CASSFRDTQYF. In nucleotides, the CDR3 is TGTGCCAGCAGTTTTCGAGATACGCAGTATTTT.

The chain carries TRBV5-6 and TRBJ1-1; D perhaps matches TRBD1 (5 bases). Germline loops: CDR1 SGHDT, CDR2 YYEEEE. Between the trimmed V and J ends, which lost 0 bases and 4 bases, there was a span of 13 bases. CDR3 size: 15 residues. CDR3 bases: TGTGCCAGCAGCTTGGTATCCGGGGGGAGCACTGAAGCTTTCTTT. It translates to CASSLVSGGSTEAFF.

The V and J genes are TRBV11-3 and TRBJ1-6, with D hard to call. The V end was cut by 0 bases, the J end by 8 bases, with 11 bases between. The CDR3 runs to 15 residues. Germline V gene data show CDR1 as SGHNT and CDR2 as YENEEA. Written as DNA, the CDR3 is TGTGCCAGCAGCTTAGAGGCCGGCAGGCATTCACCCCTCCACTTT. Translating it yields CASSLEAGRHSPLHF. The variable domain in full, completed from reference TRBV11-3 and TRBJ1-6, reads EAGVVQSPRYKIIEKKQPVAFWCNPISGHNTLYWYLQNLGQGPELLIRYENEEAVDDSQLPKDRFSAERLKGVDSTLKIQPAELGDSAVYLCASSLEAGRHSPLHFGNGTRLTVT.

This clone turned up a few times. The chain combines TRBV7-2 with TRBJ1-1, with D hard to call. CDR3 size: 12 residues. V was trimmed by 5 bases and J by 6 bases, leaving 10 bases between them. Germline CDR1 SGHTA, CDR2 FQGNSA. CDR3 region: CASSPRRAEAFF. Here the CDR3 DNA reads TGTGCCAGCAGCCCCAGGCGGGCTGAAGCTTTCTTT.